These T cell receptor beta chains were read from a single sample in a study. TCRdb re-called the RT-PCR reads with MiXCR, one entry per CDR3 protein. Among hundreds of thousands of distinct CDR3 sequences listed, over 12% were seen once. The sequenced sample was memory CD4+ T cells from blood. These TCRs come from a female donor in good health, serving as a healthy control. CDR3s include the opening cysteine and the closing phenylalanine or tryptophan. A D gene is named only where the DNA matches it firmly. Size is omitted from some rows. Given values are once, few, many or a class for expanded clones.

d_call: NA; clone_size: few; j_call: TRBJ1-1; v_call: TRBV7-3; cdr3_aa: CASSLSGGMTEAFF; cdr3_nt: TGTGCCAGCAGCTTATCCGGGGGGATGACTGAAGCTTTCTTT
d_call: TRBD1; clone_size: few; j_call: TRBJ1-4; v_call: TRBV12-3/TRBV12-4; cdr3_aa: CASTPGQINEKLFF; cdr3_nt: TGTGCCAGCACTCCGGGACAGATTAATGAAAAACTGTTTTTT
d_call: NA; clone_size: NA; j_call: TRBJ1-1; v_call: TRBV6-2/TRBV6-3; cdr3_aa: CASSTGIWKNTEAFF; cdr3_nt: TGTGCCAGCAGTACGGGCATCTGGAAGAACACTGAAGCTTTCTTT
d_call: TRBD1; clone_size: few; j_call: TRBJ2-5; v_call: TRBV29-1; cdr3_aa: CSGDPGGGGTQYF; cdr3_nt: TGCAGCGGGGACCCAGGGGGCGGAGGGACCCAGTACTTC
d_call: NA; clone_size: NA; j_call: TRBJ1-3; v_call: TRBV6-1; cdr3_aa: CASNPETAGNTIYF; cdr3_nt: TGTGCCAGCAACCCAGAGACAGCTGGAAACACCATATATTTT
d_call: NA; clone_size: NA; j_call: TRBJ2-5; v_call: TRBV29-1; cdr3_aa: CSVAAYQETQYF; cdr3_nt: TGCAGCGTTGCCGCATACCAAGAGACCCAGTACTTC
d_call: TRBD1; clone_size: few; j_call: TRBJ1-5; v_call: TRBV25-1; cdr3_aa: CASSASGTVSNQPQHF; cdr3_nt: TGTGCCAGCAGTGCTTCCGGGACAGTTAGCAATCAGCCCCAGCATTTT
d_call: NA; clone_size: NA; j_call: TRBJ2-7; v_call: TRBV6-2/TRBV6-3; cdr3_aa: CASSYESQAYYEQYF; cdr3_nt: TGTGCCAGCAGTTACGAATCACAGGCCTATTACGAGCAGTACTTC
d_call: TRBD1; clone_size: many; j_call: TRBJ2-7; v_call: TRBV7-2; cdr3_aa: CASSLVGTGANEQYF; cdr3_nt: TGTGCCAGCAGCTTAGTTGGGACAGGGGCTAACGAGCAGTACTTC
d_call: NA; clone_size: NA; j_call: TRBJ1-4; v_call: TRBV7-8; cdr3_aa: CASSLLQRNEKLFF; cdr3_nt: TGTGCCAGCAGCTTACTTCAGCGTAATGAAAAACTGTTTTTT
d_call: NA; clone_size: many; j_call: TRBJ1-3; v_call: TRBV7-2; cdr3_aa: CASTSTKSGSTIYF; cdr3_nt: TGTGCCAGCACCTCAACGAAGTCGGGTAGCACCATATATTTT
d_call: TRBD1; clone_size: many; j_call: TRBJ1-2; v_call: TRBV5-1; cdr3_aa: CASSLGQGTVDGYTF; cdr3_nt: TGCGCCAGCAGCTTGGGACAGGGGACGGTAGACGGCTACACCTTC
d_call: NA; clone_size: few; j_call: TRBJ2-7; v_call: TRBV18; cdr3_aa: CASSPKRVHEQYF; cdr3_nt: TGTGCCAGCTCACCAAAGAGGGTTCACGAGCAGTACTTC
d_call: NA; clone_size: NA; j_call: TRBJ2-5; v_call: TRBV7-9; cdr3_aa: CASSLNSRGTQYF; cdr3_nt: TGTGCCAGCAGCTTAAATTCTCGGGGGACCCAGTACTTC
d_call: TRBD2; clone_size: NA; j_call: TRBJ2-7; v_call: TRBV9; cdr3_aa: CASSAHPLIAGGPREQYF; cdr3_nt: TGTGCCAGCAGCGCCCACCCGTTGATAGCGGGAGGGCCTCGAGAGCAGTACTTC
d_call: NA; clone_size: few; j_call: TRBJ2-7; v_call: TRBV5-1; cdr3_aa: CASSLAPSDSYEQYF; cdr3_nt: TGCGCCAGCAGCTTGGCCCCCTCGGACAGCTACGAGCAGTACTTC
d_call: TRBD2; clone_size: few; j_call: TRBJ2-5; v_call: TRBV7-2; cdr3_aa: CASTPSLAGGLETQYF; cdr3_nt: TGTGCCAGCACCCCTTCACTAGCGGGGGGGCTCGAGACCCAGTACTTC
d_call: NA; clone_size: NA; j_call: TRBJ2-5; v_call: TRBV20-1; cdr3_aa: CSAQGPYQETQYF; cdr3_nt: TGCAGTGCTCAGGGACCTTACCAAGAGACCCAGTACTTC
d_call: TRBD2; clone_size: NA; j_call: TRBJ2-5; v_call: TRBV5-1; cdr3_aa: CASSSPGTSGRSGETQYF; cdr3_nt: TGCGCCAGCAGCTCTCCCGGGACTAGCGGGAGGTCAGGGGAGACCCAGTACTTC
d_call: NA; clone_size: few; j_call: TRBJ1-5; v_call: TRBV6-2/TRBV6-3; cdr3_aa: CASKPYPRGADQPQHF; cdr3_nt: TGTGCCAGCAAACCCTACCCTAGAGGGGCGGATCAGCCCCAGCATTTT
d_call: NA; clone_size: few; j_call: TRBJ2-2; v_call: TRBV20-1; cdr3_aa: CSARPSANTGELFF; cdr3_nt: TGCAGTGCTAGGCCGAGCGCGAACACCGGGGAGCTGTTTTTT
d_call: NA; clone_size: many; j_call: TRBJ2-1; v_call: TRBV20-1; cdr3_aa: CSGRGDQKGEQFF; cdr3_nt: TGCAGTGGTCGCGGGGACCAAAAGGGTGAGCAGTTCTTC
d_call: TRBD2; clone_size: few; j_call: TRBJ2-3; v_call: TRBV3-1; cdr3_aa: CASQLAGGPSTDTQYF; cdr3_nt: TGTGCCAGCCAGCTAGCGGGGGGTCCTAGCACAGATACGCAGTATTTT
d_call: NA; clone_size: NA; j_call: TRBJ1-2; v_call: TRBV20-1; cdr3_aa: CSAPEGHRSGYTF; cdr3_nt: TGCAGTGCACCCGAGGGACACCGGAGTGGCTACACCTTC
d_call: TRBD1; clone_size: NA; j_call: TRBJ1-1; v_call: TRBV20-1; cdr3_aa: CSAIDRDGYSTEAFF; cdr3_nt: TGCAGTGCTATTGACAGGGACGGTTATAGCACTGAAGCTTTCTTT
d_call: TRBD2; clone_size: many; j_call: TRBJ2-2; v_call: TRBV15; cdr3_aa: CATSRASGYTGELFF; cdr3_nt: TGTGCCACCAGCAGAGCTAGCGGTTACACCGGGGAGCTGTTTTTT
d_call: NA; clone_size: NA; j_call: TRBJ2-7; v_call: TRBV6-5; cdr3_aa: CASSYDRYEQYF; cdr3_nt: TGTGCCAGCAGTTACGACCGCTACGAGCAGTACTTC
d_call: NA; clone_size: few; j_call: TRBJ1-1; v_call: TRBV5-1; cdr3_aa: CASSLGAASHGNTEAFF; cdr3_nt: TGCGCCAGCAGCTTGGGGGCAGCCTCGCACGGGAACACTGAAGCTTTCTTT
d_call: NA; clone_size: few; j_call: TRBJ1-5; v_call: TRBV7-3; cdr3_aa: CASSQSGVGQPQHF; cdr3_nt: TGTGCCAGCAGCCAATCAGGGGTAGGCCAGCCCCAGCATTTT
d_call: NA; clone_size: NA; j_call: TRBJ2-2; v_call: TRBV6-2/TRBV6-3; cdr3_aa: CASTLPFANTGELFF; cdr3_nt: TGTGCCAGCACCCTCCCCTTCGCGAACACCGGGGAGCTGTTTTTT
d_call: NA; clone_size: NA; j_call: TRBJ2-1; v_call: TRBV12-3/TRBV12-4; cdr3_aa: CASSSPRMLAHIYNEQFF; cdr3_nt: TGTGCCAGCAGTTCCCCACGTATGCTAGCGCACATTTACAATGAGCAGTTCTTC
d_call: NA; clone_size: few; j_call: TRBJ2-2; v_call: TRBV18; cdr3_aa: CASSPPTYTGELFF; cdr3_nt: TGTGCCAGCTCACCACCGACGTACACCGGGGAGCTGTTTTTT
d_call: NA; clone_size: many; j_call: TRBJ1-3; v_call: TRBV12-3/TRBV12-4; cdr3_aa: CASSLVSSGNTIYF; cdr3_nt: TGTGCCAGCAGTTTGGTCAGCTCTGGAAACACCATATATTTT
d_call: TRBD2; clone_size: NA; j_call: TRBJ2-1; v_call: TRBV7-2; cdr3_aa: CASSEGLVSHEQFF; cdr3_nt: TGTGCCAGCAGCGAGGGACTAGTTTCCCATGAGCAGTTCTTC
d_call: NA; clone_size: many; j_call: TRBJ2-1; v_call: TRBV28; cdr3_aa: CASISGLVGEQFF; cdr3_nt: TGTGCCAGCATAAGCGGGCTGGTAGGTGAGCAGTTCTTC
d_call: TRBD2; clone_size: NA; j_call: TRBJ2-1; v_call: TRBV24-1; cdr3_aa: CATSVASGANEQFF; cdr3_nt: TGTGCCACCAGTGTTGCGAGCGGGGCAAATGAGCAGTTCTTC
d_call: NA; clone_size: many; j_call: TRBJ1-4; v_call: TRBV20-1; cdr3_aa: CSARDRSTNEKLFF; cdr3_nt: TGCAGTGCTAGAGATCGTTCAACTAATGAAAAACTGTTTTTT
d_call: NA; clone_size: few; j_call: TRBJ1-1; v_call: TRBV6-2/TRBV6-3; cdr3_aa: CASSYPRGQGLNTEAFF; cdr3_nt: TGTGCCAGCAGTTACCCCCGGGGGCAGGGGCTGAACACTGAAGCTTTCTTT
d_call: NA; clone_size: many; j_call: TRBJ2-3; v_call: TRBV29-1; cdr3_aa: CSAVDFRTPDTQYF; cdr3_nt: TGCAGCGCTGTCGATTTCCGAACCCCAGATACGCAGTATTTT
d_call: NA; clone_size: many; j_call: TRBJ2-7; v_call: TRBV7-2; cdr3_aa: CASSQRSYEQYF; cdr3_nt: TGTGCCAGCAGCCAGAGATCCTACGAGCAGTACTTC
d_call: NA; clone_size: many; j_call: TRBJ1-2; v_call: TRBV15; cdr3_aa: CATSTGDNYGYTF; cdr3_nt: TGTGCCACCAGCACAGGAGATAACTATGGCTACACCTTC
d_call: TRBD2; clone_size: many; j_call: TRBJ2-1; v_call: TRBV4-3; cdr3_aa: CASSQVAGPSSGEAYNEQFF; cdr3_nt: TGCGCCAGCAGCCAAGTGGCGGGACCTTCGAGCGGGGAGGCCTACAATGAGCAGTTCTTC
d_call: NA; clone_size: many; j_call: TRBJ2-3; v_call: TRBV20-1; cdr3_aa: CSARIQYTDTQYF; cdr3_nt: TGCAGTGCTAGAATCCAGTACACAGATACGCAGTATTTT
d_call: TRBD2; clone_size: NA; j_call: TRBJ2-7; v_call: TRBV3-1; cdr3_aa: CASSQDWASGRHEQYF; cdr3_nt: TGTGCCAGCAGCCAAGATTGGGCTAGCGGGAGGCACGAGCAGTACTTC
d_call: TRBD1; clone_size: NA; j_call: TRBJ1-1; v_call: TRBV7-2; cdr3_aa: CASSFGTGSAEAFF; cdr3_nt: TGTGCCAGCAGCTTCGGGACAGGGAGCGCTGAAGCTTTCTTT
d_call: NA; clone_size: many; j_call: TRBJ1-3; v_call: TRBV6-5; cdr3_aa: CASSYSPSGNTIYF; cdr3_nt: TGTGCCAGCAGTTACTCACCCTCTGGAAACACCATATATTTT
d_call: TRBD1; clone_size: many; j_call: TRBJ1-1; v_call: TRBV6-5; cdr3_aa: CASSPSGQGSTEAFF; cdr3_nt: TGTGCCAGCAGCCCCTCGGGACAGGGGAGCACTGAAGCTTTCTTT
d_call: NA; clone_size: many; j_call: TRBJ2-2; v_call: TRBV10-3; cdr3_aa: CAISENTGTAGELFF; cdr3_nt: TGTGCCATCAGTGAGAATACAGGGACCGCCGGGGAGCTGTTTTTT
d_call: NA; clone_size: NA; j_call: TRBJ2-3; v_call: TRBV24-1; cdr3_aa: CATSDPDGYSTDTQYF; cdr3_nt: TGTGCCACCAGTGATCCGGACGGATATAGCACAGATACGCAGTATTTT
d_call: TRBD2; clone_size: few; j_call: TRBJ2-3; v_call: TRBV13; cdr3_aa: CASSLTRRLASSTDTQYF; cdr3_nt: TGTGCCAGCAGCTTAACCCGCCGACTAGCGAGCAGCACAGATACGCAGTATTTT
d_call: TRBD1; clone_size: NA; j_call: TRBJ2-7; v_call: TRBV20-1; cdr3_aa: CSAIPGQEYEQYF; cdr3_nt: TGCAGTGCTATACCGGGACAGGAGTACGAGCAGTACTTC
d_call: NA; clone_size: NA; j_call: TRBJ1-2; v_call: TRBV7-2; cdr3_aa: CASIPGLLRGGSLTF; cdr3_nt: TGTGCCAGCATCCCTGGTCTCCTCAGGGGAGGAAGTCTCACCTTC
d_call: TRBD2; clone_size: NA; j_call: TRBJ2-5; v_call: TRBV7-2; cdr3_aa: CKAGGPGETQYF; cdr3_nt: TGTAAGGCGGGAGGGCCGGGGGAGACCCAGTACTTC
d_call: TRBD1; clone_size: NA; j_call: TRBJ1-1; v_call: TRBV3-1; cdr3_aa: CASSLGRGTTEAFF; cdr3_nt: TGTGCCAGCAGCCTGGGCAGGGGGACCACTGAAGCTTTCTTT
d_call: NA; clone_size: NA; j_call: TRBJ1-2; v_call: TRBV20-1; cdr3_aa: CSASPGVPNYGYTF; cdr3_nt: TGCAGTGCTAGCCCAGGGGTGCCTAACTATGGCTACACCTTC
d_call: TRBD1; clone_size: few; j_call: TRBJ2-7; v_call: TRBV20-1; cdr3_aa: CSAPRSDRASYEQYF; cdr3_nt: TGCAGTGCTCCGCGTTCGGACAGGGCGTCCTACGAGCAGTACTTC